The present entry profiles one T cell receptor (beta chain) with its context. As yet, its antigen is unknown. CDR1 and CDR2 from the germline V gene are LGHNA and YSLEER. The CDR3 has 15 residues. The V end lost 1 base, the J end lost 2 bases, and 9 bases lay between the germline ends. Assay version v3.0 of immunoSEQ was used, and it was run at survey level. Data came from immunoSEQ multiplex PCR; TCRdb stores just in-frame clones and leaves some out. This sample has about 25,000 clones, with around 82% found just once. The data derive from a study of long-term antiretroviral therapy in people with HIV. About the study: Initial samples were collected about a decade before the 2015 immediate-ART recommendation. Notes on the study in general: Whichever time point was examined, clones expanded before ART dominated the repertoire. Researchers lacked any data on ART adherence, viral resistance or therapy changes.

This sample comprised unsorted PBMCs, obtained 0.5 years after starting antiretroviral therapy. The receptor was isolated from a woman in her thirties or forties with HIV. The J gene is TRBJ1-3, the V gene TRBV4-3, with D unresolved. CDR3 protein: CASSQAGSAGNTIYF. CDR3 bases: TGCGCCAGCAGCCAAGCCGGGTCTGCTGGAAACACCATATATTTT.